A selection of T cell receptor beta chains follows, all from one sample in a study of T-cell reconstitution after alpha-beta-depleted transplantation in children. In TCRdb, the PCR reads were re-called with MiXCR into one record per CDR3 protein. Among 200,000 to 250,000 distinct CDR3 sequences listed, under 13% were seen once. The input for sequencing was PBMCs, taken before TCRalphabeta/CD19-depleted stem cell transplant. The source of these receptors is a child in the first two years of life with acute myeloid leukemia, due to receive a stem cell transplant. The CDR3 runs from the conserved cysteine through the conserved F or W.

TRBV3-1	TRBJ2-1	CATSKDGRGGGEQFF
TRBV11-2	TRBJ1-2	CASSGFTGGSGYTF
TRBV15	TRBJ2-7	CATSPRDSTYEQYF
TRBV30	TRBJ2-1	CARGVGNEQFF
TRBV12-3/TRBV12-4	TRBJ1-1	CASRSGGGVNTEAFF
TRBV2	TRBJ2-7	CAMTGVDSYEQYF
TRBV7-8	TRBJ1-6	CASSLAGAGNNSPLHF
TRBV5-1	TRBJ1-5	CASSLGGGEYQPQHF
TRBV29-1	TRBJ1-1	CSVGTWETEAFF
TRBV5-1	TRBJ1-6	CASSLEGDSPLHF
TRBV29-1	TRBJ2-7	CSVALFGYEQYF
TRBV6-5	TRBJ1-5	CASSYSAVLGNQPQHF
TRBV5-5	TRBJ1-2	CASGTRDRRPLWGGYTF
TRBV4-1	TRBJ2-7	CASSQESVSDYEQYF
TRBV6-2/TRBV6-3	TRBJ2-3	CASSKTSGADTQYF
TRBV28	TRBJ2-1	CASSPMGLYNEQFF
TRBV28	TRBJ1-1	CASSSYGTGHTEAFF
TRBV7-9	TRBJ2-3	CASSVSTAPLADTQYF
TRBV7-2	TRBJ2-1	CASSPGLAGEYEQFF
TRBV29-1	TRBJ1-1	CSVVPGGGTEAFF
TRBV6-1	TRBJ1-5	CASSATGLNQPQHF
TRBV5-1	TRBJ1-2	CASSSGPPQANYGYTF
TRBV7-9	TRBJ1-2	CASSNVKTGTHHYGYTF
TRBV11-2	TRBJ2-1	CASSLIAATREDEQFF
TRBV7-2	TRBJ1-3	CASNTRGNTGNTIYF
TRBV30	TRBJ2-7	CAWGTGVSYEQYF
TRBV27	TRBJ2-1	CASPPGTNPNEQFF
TRBV20-1	TRBJ1-5	CSAILRDDYSNQPQHF